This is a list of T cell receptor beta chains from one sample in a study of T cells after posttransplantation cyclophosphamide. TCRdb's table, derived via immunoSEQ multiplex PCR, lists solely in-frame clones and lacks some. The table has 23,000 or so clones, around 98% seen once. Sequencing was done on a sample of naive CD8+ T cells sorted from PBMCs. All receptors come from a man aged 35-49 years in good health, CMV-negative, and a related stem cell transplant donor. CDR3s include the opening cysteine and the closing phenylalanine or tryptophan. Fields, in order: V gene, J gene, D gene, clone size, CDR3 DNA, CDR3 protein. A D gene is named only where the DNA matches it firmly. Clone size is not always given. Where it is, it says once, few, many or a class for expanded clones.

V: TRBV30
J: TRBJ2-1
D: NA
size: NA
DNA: TGTGCCTGGAGTGTAGACAGCTCCTACAATGAGCAGTTCTTC
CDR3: CAWSVDSSYNEQFF

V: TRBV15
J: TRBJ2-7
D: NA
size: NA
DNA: TGTGCCACCAGCAGAGAACACCTAGACGTCGCCGCCTACGAGCAGTACTTC
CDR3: CATSREHLDVAAYEQYF

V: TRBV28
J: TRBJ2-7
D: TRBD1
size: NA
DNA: TGTGCCAGCAGTTTATACGGACAGGGAGTTTACGAGCAGTACTTC
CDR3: CASSLYGQGVYEQYF

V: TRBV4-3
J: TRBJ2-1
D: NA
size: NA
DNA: TGCGCCAGCAGCCAAGAAGGAACCCGGGCTAGCAGGTCCTATGAGCAGTTCTTC
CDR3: CASSQEGTRASRSYEQFF

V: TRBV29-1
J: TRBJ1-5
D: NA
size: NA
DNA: TGCAGCGTTACCGGACAGTCCTCTGGCTTTCATCAGCCCCAGCATTTT
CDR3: CSVTGQSSGFHQPQHF

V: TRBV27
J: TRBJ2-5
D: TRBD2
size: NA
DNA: TGTGCCAGCAGCCTACTAGCGGGAGACCTAGAGACCCAGTACTTC
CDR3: CASSLLAGDLETQYF

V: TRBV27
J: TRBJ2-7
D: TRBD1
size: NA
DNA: TGTGCCAGCAGGGCAATGGCAGGGGGCGCGTACGAGCAGTACTTC
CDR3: CASRAMAGGAYEQYF

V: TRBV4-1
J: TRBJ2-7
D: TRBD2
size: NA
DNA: TGCGCCAGCAGCCAAGATGGACACCCGGGACTAGCGGGAGAGCAGTACTTC
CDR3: CASSQDGHPGLAGEQYF

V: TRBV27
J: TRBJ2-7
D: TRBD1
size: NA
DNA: TGTGCCAGCAGTTTTTACAGGGGGTCCGAGCAGTACTTC
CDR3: CASSFYRGSEQYF

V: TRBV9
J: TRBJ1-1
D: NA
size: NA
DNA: TGTGCCAGCAGCCCCACAGGGAACACTGAAGCTTTCTTT
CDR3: CASSPTGNTEAFF

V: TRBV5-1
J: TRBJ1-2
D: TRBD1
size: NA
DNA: TGCGCCAGCAGCCCAGGGACAGGGTTTAAGAGTTACTATGGCTACACCTTC
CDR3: CASSPGTGFKSYYGYTF

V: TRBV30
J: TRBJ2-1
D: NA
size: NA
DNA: TGTGCCTGGAGTTCGACTAGAAACAATGAGCAGTTCTTC
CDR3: CAWSSTRNNEQFF

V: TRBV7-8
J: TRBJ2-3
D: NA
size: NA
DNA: TGTGCCAGCAGCTCTAGCGCCACAGATACGCAGTATTTT
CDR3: CASSSSATDTQYF

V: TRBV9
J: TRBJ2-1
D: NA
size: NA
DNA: TGTGCCAGCAGCGAGGGGGGAGGGCTAAATGAGCAGTTCTTC
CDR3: CASSEGGGLNEQFF

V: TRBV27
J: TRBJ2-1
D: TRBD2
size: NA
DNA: TGTGCCAGCGGGCGGGAGGGGTACAATGAGCAGTTCTTC
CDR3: CASGREGYNEQFF

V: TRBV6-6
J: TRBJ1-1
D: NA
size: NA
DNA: TGTGCCAGCAGTTACTCAGGGGCCGTCATGAACACTGAAGCTTTCTTT
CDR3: CASSYSGAVMNTEAFF

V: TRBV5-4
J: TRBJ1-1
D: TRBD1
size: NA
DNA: TGTGCCAGCAGCCCGATAGAGGACAGGGTGAACACTGAAGCTTTCTTT
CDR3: CASSPIEDRVNTEAFF

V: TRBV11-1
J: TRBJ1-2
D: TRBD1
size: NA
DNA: TGTGCCAGCAGCTTCGGCAGGGGGTTTATTGGCTACACCTTC
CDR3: CASSFGRGFIGYTF

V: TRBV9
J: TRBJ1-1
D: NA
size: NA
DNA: TGTGCCAGCAGCACGTACAGGGAGAACACTGAAGCTTTCTTT
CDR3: CASSTYRENTEAFF

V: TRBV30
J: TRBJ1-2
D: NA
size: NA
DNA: TGTGCCTGGGTTCAGGGCTATGGCTACACCTTC
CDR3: CAWVQGYGYTF

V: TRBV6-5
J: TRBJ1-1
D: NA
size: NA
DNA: TGTGCCAGTCGGACTGCTGGGGAAGCTTTCTTT
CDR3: CASRTAGEAFF

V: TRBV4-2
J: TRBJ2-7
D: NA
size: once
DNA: TGTGCCAGCAGCCGGCGACAGGATCCGGTGAACGAGCAGTACTTC
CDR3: CASSRRQDPVNEQYF

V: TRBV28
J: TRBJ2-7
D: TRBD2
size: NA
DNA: TGTGCCAGCAGTTTGAGGACGGGAGGAAGATACGAGCAGTACTTC
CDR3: CASSLRTGGRYEQYF

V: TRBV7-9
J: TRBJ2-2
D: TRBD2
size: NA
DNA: TGTGCCAGCAGTGCCGGGCGGGAGGTTTTCGGGGAGCTGTTTTTT
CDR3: CASSAGREVFGELFF

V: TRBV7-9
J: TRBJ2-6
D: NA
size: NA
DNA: TGTGCCAGCAGCTTCCGGGACACTGGGGCCAACGTCCTGACTTTC
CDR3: CASSFRDTGANVLTF

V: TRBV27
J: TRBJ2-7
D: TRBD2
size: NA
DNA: TGTGCCAGCAGTTTATCGTTGGGAGGGTTCTACGAGCAGTACTTC
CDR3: CASSLSLGGFYEQYF

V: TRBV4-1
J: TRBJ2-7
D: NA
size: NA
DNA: TGCGCCAGCAGCCCAGCGGACGTCGACTACGAGCAGTACTTC
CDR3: CASSPADVDYEQYF

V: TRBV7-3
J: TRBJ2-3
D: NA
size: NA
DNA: TGTGCCAGCAGCTTGGTCGCGGGGCTTAGCACAGATACGCAGTATTTT
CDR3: CASSLVAGLSTDTQYF

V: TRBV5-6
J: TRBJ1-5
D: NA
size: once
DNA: TGTGCCAGCAGCTTCACAGGGAATGAGGGTCAGCCCCAGCATTTT
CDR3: CASSFTGNEGQPQHF

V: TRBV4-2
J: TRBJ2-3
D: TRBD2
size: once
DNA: TGTGCCAGCAGCCATCACACGGGCGGGAGGCCCTACACAGATACGCAGTATTTT
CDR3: CASSHHTGGRPYTDTQYF

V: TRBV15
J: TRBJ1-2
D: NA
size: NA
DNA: TGTGCCACCAGCACGATGCAAGGGGGCTATGGCTACACCTTC
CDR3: CATSTMQGGYGYTF

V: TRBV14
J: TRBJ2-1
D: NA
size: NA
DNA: TGTGCCAGCAGCCAGACTAGTACTGTCGGCAATGAGCAGTTCTTC
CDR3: CASSQTSTVGNEQFF

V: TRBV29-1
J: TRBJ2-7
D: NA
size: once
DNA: TGCAGCGTTGAAGATTCAACACAGCCCTACGAGCAGTACTTC
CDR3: CSVEDSTQPYEQYF

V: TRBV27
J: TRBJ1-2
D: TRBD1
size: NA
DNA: TGTGCCAGCGGAAGGGACAGGGGTTTTTTAACGCATGGCTACACCTTC
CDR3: CASGRDRGFLTHGYTF

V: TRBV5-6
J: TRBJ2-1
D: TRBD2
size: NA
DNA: TGTGCCAGCAGCCTCCCGACTAGCGGGTGGGGCAATGAGCAGTTCTTC
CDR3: CASSLPTSGWGNEQFF

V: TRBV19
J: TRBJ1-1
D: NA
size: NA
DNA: TGTGCCAGTAGTAGGGGGCCCGTGGGGATGAACACTGAAGCTTTCTTT
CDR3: CASSRGPVGMNTEAFF

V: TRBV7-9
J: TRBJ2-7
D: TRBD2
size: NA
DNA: TGTGCCAGCAGCTTACCCGGACTAGCGGGAAACTCCGAGCAGTACTTC
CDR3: CASSLPGLAGNSEQYF

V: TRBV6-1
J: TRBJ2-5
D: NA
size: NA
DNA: TGTGCCAGCAGCGTGGGGGCGCCAGAGACCCAGTACTTC
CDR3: CASSVGAPETQYF